Listed below are T cell receptor beta chains from one sample, sequenced in a study of T cell repertoires in cytomegalovirus infection. In TCRdb, the reads were re-called with MiXCR into one record per CDR3 protein. Among 150,000 to 200,000 distinct CDR3 sequences listed, roughly 21% were seen once. Which antigens these TCRs recognize remains unknown. The source material was CD8+ T cells from cultured PBMCs, sampled from culture after CMV antigen stimulation. The receptors stem from a human donor in good health (CMV status not recorded). Some clones in this sample may be carry-over from other donors' samples. The CDR3 runs from the conserved cysteine through the conserved F or W. A D gene is named only where the DNA matches it firmly. Size values are once, few and many counts, or a class for expanded clones, and some rows have none.

v_call: TRBV6-2/TRBV6-3
cdr3_length: 16
d_call: .
j_call: TRBJ2-2
clone_size: few
cdr3_nt: TGTGCCAGCAGTTACTCGAGCTTCGCTGGCCCCGGGGAGCTGTTTTTT
cdr3_aa: CASSYSSFAGPGELFF

v_call: TRBV6-5
cdr3_length: 16
d_call: TRBD1
j_call: TRBJ1-2
clone_size: .
cdr3_nt: TGTGCCAGCAGTTACTCATTGACAGGGGAAGACTATGGCTACACCTTC
cdr3_aa: CASSYSLTGEDYGYTF

v_call: TRBV7-9
cdr3_length: 15
d_call: TRBD1
j_call: TRBJ1-4
clone_size: few
cdr3_nt: TGTGCCAGCAGCCCCTCGGACAGGGCTAGTGAAAAACTGTTTTTT
cdr3_aa: CASSPSDRASEKLFF

v_call: TRBV5-6
cdr3_length: 16
d_call: .
j_call: TRBJ1-1
clone_size: many
cdr3_nt: TGTGCCAGCAGCTTGGCCGGGAAGGGGAGTAGGACTGAAGCTTTCTTT
cdr3_aa: CASSLAGKGSRTEAFF

v_call: TRBV4-3
cdr3_length: 13
d_call: TRBD1
j_call: TRBJ1-1
clone_size: .
cdr3_nt: TGCGCCAGCAGCCGCGCAGGGGGCACTGAAGCTTTCTTT
cdr3_aa: CASSRAGGTEAFF

v_call: TRBV13
cdr3_length: 13
d_call: .
j_call: TRBJ1-1
clone_size: .
cdr3_nt: TGTGCCAGCAGCGAAGCTATGAACACTGAAGCTTTCTTT
cdr3_aa: CASSEAMNTEAFF

v_call: TRBV7-9
cdr3_length: 13
d_call: .
j_call: TRBJ2-7
clone_size: few
cdr3_nt: TGTGCCAGCAGCTTTTCCCAGGGTCGCGAGCAGTACTTC
cdr3_aa: CASSFSQGREQYF

v_call: TRBV7-3
cdr3_length: 13
d_call: TRBD1
j_call: TRBJ2-7
clone_size: few
cdr3_nt: TGTGCCAGCAGCATGGGACAGGGCTACGAGCAGTACTTC
cdr3_aa: CASSMGQGYEQYF

v_call: TRBV7-3
cdr3_length: 17
d_call: TRBD1
j_call: TRBJ1-1
clone_size: few
cdr3_nt: TGTGCCAGCAGCTTCCCCCGGGGGACAGGGGGGACCGCTGAAGCTTTCTTT
cdr3_aa: CASSFPRGTGGTAEAFF

v_call: TRBV7-2
cdr3_length: 15
d_call: TRBD1
j_call: TRBJ2-2
clone_size: few
cdr3_nt: TGTGCCAGCAGCCCCCGGACAGGGAACACCGGGGAGCTGTTTTTT
cdr3_aa: CASSPRTGNTGELFF

v_call: TRBV6-9
cdr3_length: 13
d_call: .
j_call: TRBJ1-1
clone_size: .
cdr3_nt: TGTGCCAGCAGTAACCGGGAGAACACTGAAGCTTTCTTT
cdr3_aa: CASSNRENTEAFF

v_call: TRBV7-2
cdr3_length: 17
d_call: TRBD2
j_call: TRBJ2-1
clone_size: few
cdr3_nt: TGTGCCAGCAGCTTCCCCCTAGCGGGGGGGCTGGAAAATGAGCAGTTCTTC
cdr3_aa: CASSFPLAGGLENEQFF

v_call: TRBV5-1
cdr3_length: 15
d_call: TRBD1
j_call: TRBJ1-6
clone_size: .
cdr3_nt: TGCGCCAGCAGCTTGAACCCCCCGGGACAGGGGCCCCTCCACTTT
cdr3_aa: CASSLNPPGQGPLHF

v_call: TRBV18
cdr3_length: 16
d_call: TRBD1
j_call: TRBJ2-1
clone_size: .
cdr3_nt: TGTGCCAGCTCACTAAGCGGGGACAGGGTCAAGAGTGAGCAGTTCTTC
cdr3_aa: CASSLSGDRVKSEQFF

v_call: TRBV7-8
cdr3_length: 15
d_call: .
j_call: TRBJ1-4
clone_size: few
cdr3_nt: TGTGCCAGCAGCTTAGCGGACGGCGGTAATGAAAAACTGTTTTTT
cdr3_aa: CASSLADGGNEKLFF

v_call: TRBV20-1
cdr3_length: 13
d_call: TRBD1
j_call: TRBJ1-2
clone_size: .
cdr3_nt: TGCAGTGCTAGAGATCAGCAGGGGGCTGGCTACACCTTC
cdr3_aa: CSARDQQGAGYTF

v_call: TRBV7-9
cdr3_length: 14
d_call: .
j_call: TRBJ2-2
clone_size: .
cdr3_nt: TGTGCCAGCAGCTTCCCCGTTTACACCGGGGAGCTGTTTTTT
cdr3_aa: CASSFPVYTGELFF

v_call: TRBV4-1
cdr3_length: 13
d_call: .
j_call: TRBJ2-7
clone_size: .
cdr3_nt: TGCGCCAGCAGCCAAGACAGGGCCGGCGAGCAGTACTTC
cdr3_aa: CASSQDRAGEQYF

v_call: TRBV6-1
cdr3_length: 14
d_call: TRBD1
j_call: TRBJ1-5
clone_size: few
cdr3_nt: TGTGCCAGCAGTGAGAGACAGGGCTATCAGCCCCAGCATTTT
cdr3_aa: CASSERQGYQPQHF

v_call: TRBV7-2
cdr3_length: 15
d_call: .
j_call: TRBJ1-3
clone_size: few
cdr3_nt: TGTGCCAGCAGCTTATCCGGGGGGCCCGGAAACACCATATATTTT
cdr3_aa: CASSLSGGPGNTIYF

v_call: TRBV12-3/TRBV12-4
cdr3_length: 15
d_call: .
j_call: TRBJ2-7
clone_size: .
cdr3_nt: TGTGCCAGCACCTTACAGGGCGGCCAGTGGGGCGAGCAGTACTTC
cdr3_aa: CASTLQGGQWGEQYF

v_call: TRBV7-2
cdr3_length: 14
d_call: .
j_call: TRBJ2-4
clone_size: many
cdr3_nt: TGTGCCAGCAGCTTCCGACTGCCCCGGGACATTCAGTACTTC
cdr3_aa: CASSFRLPRDIQYF

v_call: TRBV27
cdr3_length: 11
d_call: .
j_call: TRBJ2-1
clone_size: few
cdr3_nt: TGTGCCAGCAGTTTGGGACGAGAGCAGTTCTTC
cdr3_aa: CASSLGREQFF

v_call: TRBV10-3
cdr3_length: 17
d_call: TRBD2
j_call: TRBJ2-1
clone_size: .
cdr3_nt: TGTGCCATCAGTGGGAGCGGGAGCTGGTTTAACGACAATGAGCAGTTCTTC
cdr3_aa: CAISGSGSWFNDNEQFF

v_call: TRBV7-9
cdr3_length: 13
d_call: .
j_call: TRBJ1-1
clone_size: .
cdr3_nt: TGTGCCAGCAGCGTACCAGGGATACCTGAAGCTTTCTTT
cdr3_aa: CASSVPGIPEAFF

v_call: TRBV7-6
cdr3_length: 13
d_call: .
j_call: TRBJ2-4
clone_size: .
cdr3_nt: TGTGCCAGCAGCTTATTGGCCACTTCCATTCAGTACTTC
cdr3_aa: CASSLLATSIQYF

v_call: TRBV11-2
cdr3_length: 17
d_call: .
j_call: TRBJ2-7
clone_size: .
cdr3_nt: TGTGCCAGCAGCGTAAGCACAGGGATACAAACTTCCTACGAGCAGTACTTC
cdr3_aa: CASSVSTGIQTSYEQYF